This section outlines one T cell receptor delta chain sequence together with its context. TCRdb shows a much larger clone's protein in place of this DNA's translation, and the two differ at residue 15, likely through a read error; the protein shown is translated from the DNA. Vgamma9/Vdelta2+ and Vdelta2-negative gammadelta T cells were flow-sorted from PBMC for bulk sequencing. TCRdb reanalysed the multiplex PCR reads with CATT. The data hold around 50,000 delta-chain clones, with around 1.7% observed a single time. CDR3 size: 17 residues. Germline assignment: CDR1 GEAIGNYY and CDR2 EKD. The data stem from a study of γδ T cells in repeated Plasmodium falciparum infection.

The chain recombines TRDV2 with TRDJ1, with 8 bases fitting TRDD3. The sequence derives from a pool of human donors (malaria-infected and uninfected, not separated). The sample comprised gamma-delta T cells from blood. The CDR3 bases are TGTGCCTGTGACACCGAGAGGGGATACTTTCGGACCGATAAACGCATCTTT. Its protein product is CACDTERGYFRTDKRIF.